Listed here are 17 T cell receptor beta chains from one sample, sequenced in a study of PD-L1 blockade in urothelial cancer. Only in-frame clones appear in the TCRdb table, and some are missing; sequencing was by immunoSEQ multiplex PCR. The sample lists roughly 40,000 clones, more than 65% occurring once. The sequencing used PBMCs, collected around atezolizumab (anti-PD-L1) treatment. All receptors come from a man between 65 and 85 years old with urothelial cancer.

V is TRBV6-5 and J is TRBJ1-2, with TRBD1 matching 8 bases. The germline CDR1 and CDR2 sequences are MNHEY and SVGAGI. The CDR3 runs to 14 residues. Germline trimming cut 6 bases from V and 7 bases from J; bases unmatched to any gene: 10. As DNA, the CDR3 is TGTGCCAGCAGATTCAGGGGGCCGGGGTCTGGCTACACCTTC. It yields the protein CASRFRGPGSGYTF.

The chain has TRBV6-6 and TRBJ2-7, with D uncertain. Trimming took 0 bases from V and 2 from J, leaving 5 bases between them. CDR1 and CDR2 from the germline V gene are MNHNY and SVGAGI (reference sequence). This CDR3 contains 13 residues. The CDR3 sequence is CASSYSSPYEQYF. CDR3 in DNA: TGTGCCAGCAGTTACTCGAGTCCCTACGAGCAGTACTTC.

The rearrangement uses TRBV6-6 and TRBJ1-3; 8 bases line up with TRBD1. The V gene's germline CDR1 is MNHNY and CDR2 SVGAGI (reference sequence). This CDR3 spans 16 amino acids. The trim removed 6 bases at V and 2 bases at J, leaving 9 bases unmatched. CDR3 in amino acids: CASSLDRGLAGNTIYF. The DNA for the CDR3 is TGTGCCAGCAGCCTAGACAGGGGATTGGCTGGAAACACCATATATTTT.

The chain employs TRBV19 and TRBJ2-3; tentative D call: TRBD1 (6 bases). V was trimmed by 6 bases and J by 2 bases, leaving 9 bases between them. This CDR3 spans 13 amino acids. Germline V gene data show CDR1 as LNHDA and CDR2 as SQIVND (reference sequence). The CDR3 DNA follows: TGTGCCAGTAGCCGACAGGCCACAGATACGCAGTATTTT. The encoded protein is CASSRQATDTQYF.

The chain uses TRBV9 and TRBJ2-7; TRBD2 aligns across 7 bases. This CDR3 spans 13 amino acids. CDR1 and CDR2 from the germline V gene are SGDLS and YYNGEE. Trimming at V came to 0 bases and at J to 6 bases, leaving 3 bases not matched to a gene. The CDR3 nucleotides read TGTGCCAGCAGCGTAGTGGGAGGGGCCGAGCAGTACTTC. The encoded protein is CASSVVGGAEQYF. The full variable domain, rest sourced from reference TRBV9 and TRBJ2-7, is DSGVTQTPKHLITATGQRVTLRCSPRSGDLSVYWYQQSLDQGLQFLIQYYNGEERAKGNILERFSAQQFPDLHSELNLSSLELGDSALYFCASSVVGGAEQYFGPGTRLTVT.

The chain recombines TRBV29-1 with TRBJ1-4; a weak D match, TRBD1 (6 bases). V was clipped by 4 bases and J by 6 bases, with 9 bases between them. Germline loops: CDR1 SQVTM, CDR2 ANQGSEA. The CDR3 loop spans 12 amino acids. CDR3 coding DNA: TGCAGCGTTGGAGGGGGGGATGAAAAACTGTTTTTT. Translation gives CSVGGGDEKLFF.

V gene TRBV11-2 combines with J gene TRBJ1-4; D unresolved. This CDR3 spans 12 amino acids. The V end was cut by 0 bases, the J end by 8 bases, with 4 bases between. Looked up from germline, CDR1 is SGHAT and CDR2 is FQNNGV. As DNA, the CDR3 is TGTGCCAGCAGCTTAGACAGGGAAAAACTGTTTTTT. It codes for CASSLDREKLFF.

The chain uses TRBV7-8 and TRBJ2-7; 8 bases agree with TRBD2. V dropped 8 bases and J dropped 0; count of bases not matched to a gene: 6. Germline assignment: CDR1 SGHVS and CDR2 FQNEAQ. The CDR3 has 14 amino acids. The CDR3 sequence is CASGSGTNSYEQYF. For the CDR3, the DNA is TGTGCCAGCGGTAGCGGGACCAACTCCTACGAGCAGTACTTC.

This chain links TRBV4-2 with TRBJ2-3; D perhaps matches TRBD2 (5 bases). The CDR3 has 14 amino acids. The germline gives CDR1 LGHNA, CDR2 YNFKEQ. V dropped 1 base and J dropped 5 bases, with 10 bases sitting between them. CDR3 DNA: TGTGCCAGCAGCCAAGGTCTAGCTGGAGATACGCAGTATTTT. As protein: CASSQGLAGDTQYF.

The genes are TRBV28 and TRBJ2-5, with 7 bases fitting TRBD1. Germline values: CDR1 MDHEN, CDR2 SYDVKM. The CDR3 is 12 amino acids. Losses at the gene ends were 7 bases for V and 3 bases for J; bases not matched to a gene: 2. The CDR3 reads CASNGQEETQYF. Here the CDR3 DNA reads TGTGCCAGCAACGGACAGGAAGAGACCCAGTACTTC. Complete variable domain (other parts from reference TRBV28 and TRBJ2-5): DVKVTQSSRYLVKRTGEKVFLECVQDMDHENMFWYRQDPGLGLRLIYFSYDVKMKEKGDIPEGYSVSREKKERFSLILESASTNQTSMYLCASNGQEETQYFGPGTRLLVL.

The CDR3 region has the DNA TGTGCCACCAGCAGGGATTACAGGGGGTGGGATCAGCCCCAGCATTTT. It codes for CATSRDYRGWDQPQHF. V usage is TRBV15 and J usage is TRBJ1-5, with 8 bases aligning to TRBD1. The trim removed 3 bases at V and 5 bases at J, leaving 9 bases unmatched. The CDR3 sequence is 16 residues long. The germline CDR1 and CDR2 sequences are LNHNV and YYDKDF (reference sequence).

The CDR3 here is CASCRGTPAGEQFF. The CDR3 coding sequence is TGTGCCAGCTGCCGCGGGACTCCGGCAGGTGAGCAGTTCTTC. The J gene is TRBJ2-1, the V gene TRBV6-5; weak D call: TRBD2 (6 bases). Germline-derived CDR1 and CDR2 are MNHEY and SVGAGI. V was pared by 8 bases and J by 9 bases, with 20 bases between. The CDR3 covers 14 residues.

This clone was observed a single time. The V call is TRBV28, the J call TRBJ1-3; a possible D gene is TRBD1 (6 bases). V was pared by 6 bases and J by 0 bases, with 15 bases between. Germline V gene lookup returns CDR1 MDHEN and CDR2 SYDVKM. This CDR3 contains 16 residues. Here the CDR3 DNA reads TGTGCCAGCAGCTACCAGACAGGAGGCTCTGGAAACACCATATATTTT. Translated, it gives CASSYQTGGSGNTIYF.

The chain uses TRBV5-1 and TRBJ2-1, with D maybe TRBD2 (6 bases). Trimming shortened V by 0 bases and J by 0 bases, and 10 bases separated the two germline ends. The CDR3 covers 16 residues. Germline CDR1 and CDR2: SGHRS and YFSETQ. The CDR3 region has the DNA TGCGCCAGCAGCTTGGCCGGGACTCCCTCCTACAATGAGCAGTTCTTC. Amino acids: CASSLAGTPSYNEQFF.

The V call is TRBV12-5, the J call TRBJ2-1; D perhaps matches TRBD1 (6 bases). The germline gives CDR1 LGHNT, CDR2 FRNRAP. V was shortened by 6 bases and J by 5 bases, with 8 bases between the two germline ends. The CDR3 totals 12 residues. CDR3 region: CASGQGNNEQFF. CDR3 DNA sequence: TGTGCTAGTGGACAGGGTAACAATGAGCAGTTCTTC.

The chain uses TRBV28 and TRBJ1-4, with D possibly matching TRBD1 (5 bases). Germline CDR1 and CDR2: MDHEN and SYDVKM. CDR3 length: 14 amino acids. V lost 8 bases and J lost 8, with 18 bases in between. CDR3 in amino acids: CASGAGPKGEKLFF. CDR3 DNA sequence: TGTGCCAGCGGGGCAGGCCCAAAAGGGGAAAAACTGTTTTTT.

The chain carries TRBV29-1 and TRBJ1-2; D might be TRBD1 (5 bases). Trimming removed 4 bases at V and 1 base at J, with 7 bases between. The CDR3 is 12 residues long. Germline V CDR1 and CDR2: SQVTM, ANQGSEA. The CDR3 sequence: CSVVRDNYGYTF. CDR3 nucleotides: TGCAGCGTTGTCAGGGATAACTATGGCTACACCTTC.